This entry features one T cell receptor (beta chain) sequence. This sample is part of a study of shared clonotypes between healthy human individuals. The germline gives CDR1 SQVTM, CDR2 ANQGSEA. The CDR3 is 12 residues long. About 200 ng DNA, about 30,000 T cell genomes, went into each sorted-subset replicate PCR. Assay used: immunoSEQ multiplex PCR; TCRdb lists only in-frame clones, some missing. The sample contains around 1.1 million clones, 60% to 85% of which appear only once. Sequencing used memory CD4+ T cells from PBMCs. As for subset: CD45RA-negative fraction. This TCR was sampled from a man in his late teens or twenties in good health. Some clones in this sample may be carry-over from other donors' samples. This chain joins TRBV29-1 and TRBJ2-5, with 11 bases identical to TRBD2. The assigned J gene may be wrong: the sequence end matches TRBJ2-7 better. The CDR3 is CSVASGRNEQYF. DNA of the CDR3: TGCAGCGTCGCTAGCGGGAGGAACGAGCAGTACTTC.